A selection of T cell receptor beta chains follows, all from one sample in a study of T cells after yellow fever vaccination. In TCRdb, the 5' RACE reads were re-called with MiXCR into one record per CDR3 protein. The sample lists 100,000 to 150,000 distinct CDR3 sequences, more than 6% occurring once. This material consisted of CD4+ T cells sorted from PBMCs, taken 9 to 11 days after the first yellow fever vaccination. These receptors were taken from a man between 18 and 35 years old who received the YFV17D yellow fever vaccine. The CDR3 runs from the conserved cysteine through the conserved F or W. The order of the fields is clone size, J gene, V gene, D gene, CDR3 DNA, CDR3 protein. The D gene is left open where the match is weak. Only part of the rows carry a size: once, few, many, or a class if the clone is expanded.

many,TRBJ1-1,TRBV5-1,-,TGCGCCAGCAGCCTGGCGGGGGGGCTGAGTGCTGAAGCTTTCTTT,CASSLAGGLSAEAFF
-,TRBJ2-1,TRBV5-4,-,TGTGCCATGGGCTTGCGGACTTCTCAGGAGCAGTTCTTC,CAMGLRTSQEQFF
many,TRBJ1-2,TRBV29-1,-,TGCAGCGGTGACCCCCTACTCGGCGGAAACTATGGCTACACCTTC,CSGDPLLGGNYGYTF
many,TRBJ2-5,TRBV12-3/TRBV12-4,-,TGTGCCAGCACCCTCGAACAGGGTCGGCAAGAGACCCAGTACTTC,CASTLEQGRQETQYF
many,TRBJ2-3,TRBV7-2,TRBD2,TGTGCCAGCATCAGGACTAGTTCTACAGATACGCAGTATTTT,CASIRTSSTDTQYF
many,TRBJ2-1,TRBV12-3/TRBV12-4,TRBD2,TGTGCCAGCAGTTTCGGGGCTAGCGGGGGATCCTCCTACAATGAGCAGTTCTTC,CASSFGASGGSSYNEQFF
many,TRBJ1-4,TRBV4-3,-,TGCGCCAGCAGCCAACGTAGGGGCCAAAGGGGCCTTAATGAAAAACTGTTTTTT,CASSQRRGQRGLNEKLFF
many,TRBJ2-5,TRBV12-3/TRBV12-4,-,TGTGCCAGCAGCCGGGACCAAGAGACCCAGTACTTC,CASSRDQETQYF
once,TRBJ2-5,TRBV18,-,TGTGCCAGCTCACTTCAGGATACGCAAGAGACCCAGTACTTC,CASSLQDTQETQYF
many,TRBJ2-5,TRBV7-9,-,TGTGCCAGCAGCTCCCAGTTTGAAGCTCGAGAGACCCAGTACTTC,CASSSQFEARETQYF
many,TRBJ2-7,TRBV3-1,-,TGTGCCAGCAGCCAACCCACAGGGAGGTTGACCTACGAGCAGTACTTC,CASSQPTGRLTYEQYF
many,TRBJ1-2,TRBV7-2,-,TGTGCCAGCAGCCCCAGGGACCCTGGAGGGGGAGATGGCTACACCTTC,CASSPRDPGGGDGYTF
many,TRBJ2-2,TRBV28,TRBD2,TGTGCCAGCGGGGGGGGAGTCACCGGGGAGCTGTTTTTT,CASGGGVTGELFF
many,TRBJ1-6,TRBV6-5,-,TGTGCCAGCAGTTTAATTAGCTCCTATAATTCACCCCTCCACTTT,CASSLISSYNSPLHF
many,TRBJ2-3,TRBV9,-,TGTGCCAGCAGCGTCGCGGGGGCCAGCACAGATACGCAGTATTTT,CASSVAGASTDTQYF
many,TRBJ2-2,TRBV4-1,-,TGCGCCAGCAGCCGGATAGGGGCCGGGGAGCTGTTTTTT,CASSRIGAGELFF
few,TRBJ2-5,TRBV7-8,-,TGTGCCAGCAGCTTAGATCCGCGAGAGACCCAGTACTTC,CASSLDPRETQYF
many,TRBJ2-1,TRBV6-6,-,TGTGCCAGCAAACAGACCTCCTACAATGAGCAGTTCTTC,CASKQTSYNEQFF
many,TRBJ2-3,TRBV10-3,TRBD2,TGTGCCATCAGCGACCCGACTAGCGGGGATACGCAGTATTTT,CAISDPTSGDTQYF
many,TRBJ1-1,TRBV7-9,-,TGTGCCAGCCGGGGGCGCGACACTGAAGCTTTCTTT,CASRGRDTEAFF
many,TRBJ1-3,TRBV10-3,-,TGTGCCACCGGCGGGGGGGCATCTGGAAACACCATATATTTT,CATGGGASGNTIYF
many,TRBJ2-2,TRBV27,-,TGTGCCAGCAGTTTATGGGGAGCCGGGGAGCTGTTTTTT,CASSLWGAGELFF
many,TRBJ2-5,TRBV2,TRBD1,TGTGCCAGCAGTGATTGGACAGGGGGCACGGAGACCCAGTACTTC,CASSDWTGGTETQYF
many,TRBJ2-6,TRBV6-2/TRBV6-3,-,TGTGCCACCAAGTTCCAAATCAGAGGGGCCAACGTCCTGACTTTC,CATKFQIRGANVLTF
-,TRBJ2-3,TRBV20-1,-,TGCAGTGCGGAACCCGAGTTCGATACGCATTATTTT,CSAEPEFDTHYF
many,TRBJ1-2,TRBV4-3,-,TGCGCCAGCAGCCAAGACAGGAACTATGGCTACACCTTC,CASSQDRNYGYTF
few,TRBJ2-2,TRBV7-3,TRBD1,TGTGCCAGCAGCCCCGGACAGGGCACCGGGGAGCTGTTTTTT,CASSPGQGTGELFF
many,TRBJ2-3,TRBV15,-,TGTGCCACCAGCAGAGATGTGGCGGGTAGCACAGATACGCAGTATTTT,CATSRDVAGSTDTQYF
many,TRBJ2-3,TRBV9,-,TGTGCCAGCAGCGTAGCAGACTGGCGAGATACGCAGTATTTT,CASSVADWRDTQYF
-,TRBJ1-1,TRBV5-1,-,TGCGCCAGCAGCTTGTCTTCGGGGCAGGGGATGGACACTGAAGCTTTCTTT,CASSLSSGQGMDTEAFF
many,TRBJ1-6,TRBV12-3/TRBV12-4,-,TGTGCCAGCAGCCCCTCCAGAAATTCACCCCTCCACTTT,CASSPSRNSPLHF
few,TRBJ2-5,TRBV12-5,-,TGTGCTAGTGGTTTGATTGGAGAGACCCAGTACTTC,CASGLIGETQYF
-,TRBJ2-1,TRBV5-8,TRBD1,TGTGCCAGCAGCGGATATTCCGGGACAGGGGTTAATGAGCAGTTCTTC,CASSGYSGTGVNEQFF
many,TRBJ2-1,TRBV28,TRBD2,TGTGCCAGCAGCCCCGGGGGGGCCGACTACAATGAGCAGTTCTTC,CASSPGGADYNEQFF
many,TRBJ2-1,TRBV10-3,-,TGTGCCATCACCGAAGGGGTAACAGTCTCCTACAATGAGCAGTTCTTC,CAITEGVTVSYNEQFF
many,TRBJ2-1,TRBV6-2/TRBV6-3,-,TGTGCCAGCAGTTACTTCAGTTACAATGAGCAGTTCTTC,CASSYFSYNEQFF
many,TRBJ2-5,TRBV12-3/TRBV12-4,-,TGTGCCAGCAGCTACAACTCACAAGAGACCCAGTACTTC,CASSYNSQETQYF
many,TRBJ2-1,TRBV4-3,-,TGCGCCAGCAGCCAAGTTTCCGGGATCGGGGATGAGCAGTTCTTC,CASSQVSGIGDEQFF
few,TRBJ2-3,TRBV5-1,TRBD1,TGCGCCAGCAGCTTGGAGGGACAGGGCAACACAGATACGCAGTATTTT,CASSLEGQGNTDTQYF
many,TRBJ1-1,TRBV5-1,-,TGCGCCAGCAGCTTGGCGGCAGGGTTGAACACTGAAGCTTTCTTT,CASSLAAGLNTEAFF
many,TRBJ2-5,TRBV6-2/TRBV6-3,-,TGTGCCAGCAGTTATCGGACCGGCCAAGAGACCCAGTACTTC,CASSYRTGQETQYF
many,TRBJ2-5,TRBV29-1,TRBD2,TGCAGCGTTGAGGGTTTAGCGGGCAAAGAGACCCAGTACTTC,CSVEGLAGKETQYF
many,TRBJ2-1,TRBV4-3,TRBD2,TGCGCCAGCAGCCACGGGAGGGCCGGGAATGAGCAGTTCTTC,CASSHGRAGNEQFF
many,TRBJ1-2,TRBV4-1,TRBD1,TGCGCCAGCAACCTGGGACAGGGAGAAAGCTACACCTTC,CASNLGQGESYTF
many,TRBJ1-1,TRBV5-1,-,TGCGCCAGCAGCTTTTCCGCCCAGAACACTGAAGCTTTCTTT,CASSFSAQNTEAFF
many,TRBJ2-1,TRBV12-3/TRBV12-4,-,TGTGCCAGCAGTTTGAACAGGGAGAGTGAGCAGTTCTTC,CASSLNRESEQFF
many,TRBJ2-1,TRBV19,TRBD1,TGTGCCAGTAGCGACCCTAGAGGCGGACAGGGGGACAATGAGCAGTTCTTC,CASSDPRGGQGDNEQFF
many,TRBJ1-2,TRBV12-3/TRBV12-4,TRBD1,TGTGCCAGCATCCTGACAGGGGCGTATGGCTACACCTTC,CASILTGAYGYTF
few,TRBJ1-1,TRBV7-9,-,TGTGCCAGCAGCTCCGTCGTGAACACTGAAGCTTTCTTT,CASSSVVNTEAFF
many,TRBJ1-3,TRBV7-9,-,TGTGCCAGCAGCTTAGCGCTTAGGGCTTCTGGAAACACCATATATTTT,CASSLALRASGNTIYF
many,TRBJ2-7,TRBV12-3/TRBV12-4,TRBD2,TGTGCCAGCATGCCGGGACTAGCGGCCCGGGGGGACGAGCAGTACTTC,CASMPGLAARGDEQYF
many,TRBJ1-3,TRBV7-2,-,TGTGCCAGCAGCCAAAGCACCGCAGGGTCTGGAAACACCATATATTTT,CASSQSTAGSGNTIYF
many,TRBJ2-5,TRBV3-1,-,TGTGCCAGCAGGGAGAGGGACGGAACACAAGAGACCCAGTACTTC,CASRERDGTQETQYF
many,TRBJ2-3,TRBV6-1,-,TGTGCCAGCAGAACAGGGAGCACAGATACGCAGTATTTT,CASRTGSTDTQYF
many,TRBJ1-6,TRBV20-1,-,TGCAGTGCTAGACAGACGGATTCACCCCTCCACTTT,CSARQTDSPLHF
many,TRBJ2-3,TRBV5-1,-,TGCGCCAGCAGTCAAGGTCGGGCGGTTGGCACAGATACGCAGTATTTT,CASSQGRAVGTDTQYF
many,TRBJ2-3,TRBV7-2,TRBD1,TGTGCCAGCAGAGATGACAGGGGGCAAAAAGATACGCAGTATTTT,CASRDDRGQKDTQYF
many,TRBJ1-5,TRBV19,TRBD1,TGTGCCAGTAGTATCTTTCGCGGACAGGGAAAGCCCCAGCATTTT,CASSIFRGQGKPQHF
-,TRBJ1-5,TRBV19,-,TGTGCCAGTAGTATAGGACAGCTTTTCAATCAGCCCCAGCATTTT,CASSIGQLFNQPQHF